One sample yielded the 3 T cell receptor beta chains listed below, sequenced in a study of CD8+CD57+ T cells in acquired aplastic anemia. Patients selected for sequencing had displayed CD8+CD57+ cell expansion by flow cytometry. Template material for TCR beta VDJ and CDR3 profiling consisted of genomic DNA. TCRdb reanalysed the reads using MiXCR and keeps one entry per CDR3 protein. Of around 80,000 distinct CDR3 sequences in the sample, less than 85% were seen once. Source material: sorted CD4+, CD8+, or CD8+CD57+ T cells (not recorded which) from PBMCs. All receptors come from a human donor with aplastic anemia.

The chain is built from TRBV19 and TRBJ2-2; D may be TRBD2 (5 bases). The CDR3 length is 14 residues. V shed 3 bases and J shed 4 bases, with 9 bases lying between them. Germline V gene lookup returns CDR1 LNHDA and CDR2 SQIVND (reference sequence). The CDR3 DNA is TGTGCCAGTAGTATGAGGAGCGGCACCGGGGAGCTGTTTTTT. This gives the protein CASSMRSGTGELFF.

In the case of this clonotype: One junction end disagrees with the germline gene, perhaps due to a read error. The chain recombines TRBV7-4 with TRBJ1-1; D unclear. The CDR3 runs to 13 residues. Germline V lookup: CDR1 SGHVT, CDR2 SQSDAQ. CDR3 sequence (DNA): TGCGCCAGCAGCTTGGCCTGGAACACTGAAGCTTTCTTT. The encoded protein is CASSLAWNTEAFF.

This clonotype appeared many times. J is TRBJ2-7 and V is TRBV5-4, with a possible D match to TRBD2 (5 bases). The CDR3 is made up of 14 amino acids. Germline V CDR1 and CDR2: SGHNT, YYREEE (reference sequence). V lost 6 bases to trimming and J lost 0 bases, with 13 bases between them. The DNA for the CDR3 is TGTGCCAGCAAGCTTGGAGGTGGCTCCTACGAGCAGTACTTC. It codes for CASKLGGGSYEQYF.